One sample yielded the 30 T cell receptor beta chains listed below, sequenced in a study of CD8+CD57+ T cells in acquired aplastic anemia. Genomic DNA provided the template from which TCR beta VDJ and CDR3 profiles were obtained. A single record per CDR3 protein comes from TCRdb applying MiXCR to the reads. In the table there are 89,000 or so distinct CDR3 sequences, 55% to 70% of which are singletons. The sequenced patients had an expansion of CD8+CD57+ cells seen by flow cytometry. The sequenced sample consisted of sorted CD4+, CD8+, or CD8+CD57+ T cells (not recorded which) from PBMCs. The origin of the receptors is a human donor with aplastic anemia.

This chain connects TRBV10-3 to TRBJ2-2, with TRBD1 matching 9 bases. Trimming cost V 4 bases and J 3 bases; bases outside gene matches: 0. Germline-derived CDR1 and CDR2 are ENHRY and SYGVKD. The CDR3 extends over 14 amino acids. The DNA of the CDR3 is TGTGCCATCAGTGGGACAGGGGACACCGGGGAGCTGTTTTTT. This sequence encodes CAISGTGDTGELFF.

Comment on this clonotype: The junction departs from the called germline gene at one end, perhaps through a read error. DNA for the CDR3: TGCAGCGGTAGGGCTACCTATGGATACACCTTC. This translates into CSGRATYGYTF. The chain combines TRBV29-1 with TRBJ1-2; D call uncertain. The CDR3 extends over 11 amino acids. Germline lookup yields CDR1 SQVTM and CDR2 ANQGSEA.

The chain uses TRBV10-3 and TRBJ1-3; no reliable D call. The CDR3 covers 16 residues. Per the germline V gene, CDR1 is ENHRY and CDR2 is SYGVKD. Trimming shortened V by 3 bases and J by 0 bases, and 12 bases separated the two germline ends. This CDR3 reads CAISDPVAGSGNTIYF. Written as DNA, the CDR3 is TGTGCCATCAGTGACCCGGTAGCGGGCTCTGGAAACACCATATATTTT.

The V and J genes are TRBV20-1 and TRBJ1-2; D might be TRBD1 (6 bases). The CDR3 loop spans 13 amino acids. Trimming took off 5 bases at V and 3 bases at J, with 13 bases between the two ends. Germline loops: CDR1 DFQATT, CDR2 SNEGSKA (reference sequence). CDR3 residues: CSAGDKGYYGYTF. In DNA, the CDR3 is TGCAGTGCTGGGGACAAGGGATACTATGGCTACACCTTC.

The chain joins TRBV10-2 to TRBJ2-7; TRBD2 might be the D (7 bases). V lost 4 bases to trimming and J lost 4 bases, with 14 bases between them. Germline V gene lookup returns CDR1 WSHSY and CDR2 SAAADI. The CDR3 is made up of 14 amino acids. The chain's CDR3 is CASSGSGGSYEQYF. CDR3 bases: TGCGCCAGCAGTGGATCGGGGGGCAGTTACGAGCAGTACTTC.

The V and J genes are TRBV2 and TRBJ2-7; D gene uncertain. Trimming shortened V by 5 bases and J by 2 bases, and 4 bases separated the two germline ends. Germline loops: CDR1 SNHLY, CDR2 FYNNEI. The CDR3 is made up of 11 amino acids. This chain's CDR3 is CASSPTYEQYF. The CDR3 DNA reads TGTGCCAGCAGTCCAACCTACGAGCAGTACTTC.

The rearrangement joins TRBV20-1 to TRBJ1-2; D is undetermined. The V and J ends lost 5 bases and 7 bases respectively, with 11 bases between them. The CDR3 has 11 amino acids. Germline V gene lookup returns CDR1 DFQATT and CDR2 SNEGSKA (reference sequence). The CDR3 DNA is TGCAGTGCTCCCTGGGCCCCTGGCTACACCTTC. Translated, it gives CSAPWAPGYTF.

The V and J genes are TRBV20-1 and TRBJ2-3, with D hard to call. Trimming took off 3 bases at V and 4 bases at J, with 8 bases between the two ends. The V gene's germline CDR1 is DFQATT and CDR2 SNEGSKA (reference sequence). There are 12 residues in the CDR3. CDR3 region: CSARISPDTQYF. DNA of the CDR3: TGCAGTGCTAGGATTAGTCCAGATACGCAGTATTTT.

The chain joins TRBV5-1 to TRBJ1-1, with D perhaps matching TRBD1 (5 bases). V lost 5 bases and J lost 3, with 14 bases in between. Germline CDR1 reads SGHRS; CDR2 reads YFSETQ. The CDR3 spans 14 residues. CDR3 sequence reads: CASSDSPTDTEAFF. The CDR3 nucleotides are TGCGCCAGCAGTGACAGTCCCACGGACACTGAAGCTTTCTTT.

The gene calls are TRBV7-9 and TRBJ1-5; D gene unclear. Looked up from germline, CDR1 is SEHNR and CDR2 is FQNEAQ (reference sequence). V lost 3 bases and J lost 4, with 7 bases in between. The CDR3 is made up of 13 amino acids. Here the CDR3 DNA reads TGTGCCAGCAGCTTTGGGGTTAATCAGCCCCAGCATTTT. Translating it yields CASSFGVNQPQHF.

This clonotype qualifies as medium-sized. The chain uses TRBV10-2 and TRBJ2-1; D remains unclear. V was pared by 4 bases and J by 9 bases, with 4 bases between. This CDR3 spans 10 amino acids. CDR1 and CDR2 from the germline V gene are WSHSY and SAAADI. CDR3 DNA sequence: TGCGCCAGCAGTGCGAGTGAGCAGTTCTTC. This codes for CASSASEQFF.

This clonotype appeared once. The chain recombines TRBV19 with TRBJ1-1; 12 positions agree with TRBD1. CDR3 length: 16 amino acids. V shed 5 bases and J 3 bases; nucleotides not matched to a gene: 7. CDR1 LNHDA and CDR2 SQIVND come from the germline V gene (reference sequence). This CDR3 reads CASSPGQGARDTEAFF. In DNA, the CDR3 is TGTGCCAGTAGTCCGGGACAGGGGGCAAGGGACACTGAAGCTTTCTTT.

This clonotype was counted only a few times. This chain joins TRBV7-8 and TRBJ2-7; no clear D gene. The length of the CDR3 is 12 residues. CDR1 is SGHVS and CDR2 is FQNEAQ in the germline V gene. The germline V and J ends were trimmed by 1 base and 7 bases, with 8 bases remaining between them. CDR3 nucleotides: TGTGCCAGCAGCTTAGTTTTCGGAGAGCAGTACTTC. Its protein product is CASSLVFGEQYF.

This chain uses TRBV2 with TRBJ1-2; D ambiguous. Trimming stripped 3 bases from V and 7 bases from J, with 9 bases between. The germline V gene has CDR1 SNHLY and CDR2 FYNNEI. The CDR3 spans 12 residues. The CDR3 bases are TGTGCCAGCAGTGATTCCCTATTTGGCTACACCTTC. The encoded protein is CASSDSLFGYTF.

The chain links TRBV19 to TRBJ2-1; possibly TRBD2 for D (5 bases). Germline V CDR1 and CDR2: LNHDA, SQIVND (reference sequence). V lost 6 bases, J lost 0 bases, and 12 bases lay in between. The CDR3 has 15 amino acids. CDR3 region: CASRIMGSSYNEQFF. CDR3 DNA: TGTGCCAGTAGGATTATGGGGAGCTCCTACAATGAGCAGTTCTTC.

The V gene is TRBV7-9, the J gene TRBJ1-1, with D tentatively TRBD1 (5 bases). The CDR3 loop spans 13 amino acids. Germline CDR1 and CDR2: SEHNR and FQNEAQ (reference sequence). Trimming took 6 bases from V and 3 from J, leaving 11 bases between them. The CDR3 DNA sequence: TGTGCCAGCAGGGGACTAGGTTACACTGAAGCTTTCTTT. Translating gives CASRGLGYTEAFF.

Regarding this clonotype: One end of the junction is discordant with germline, which a read error may explain. This chain joins TRBV7-8 and TRBJ2-7, with D perhaps matching TRBD2 (5 bases). This CDR3 is 11 amino acids long. The germline gives CDR1 SGHVS, CDR2 FQNEAQ. CDR3 loop: CASSRGSEQYF. CDR3 nucleotide sequence: TGCGCCAGCAGCCGAGGGTCCGAGCAGTACTTC.

The chain combines TRBV7-3 with TRBJ1-2, with D uncertain. The CDR3 is 12 residues long. CDR1 is SGHTA, CDR2 FQGTGA, per germline. Trimming took 0 bases from V and 8 from J, leaving 7 bases between them. The CDR3 DNA is TGTGCCAGCAGCTTAACGTTTAACGGCTACACCTTC. Its protein product is CASSLTFNGYTF.

This clonotype occurred a few times. This chain connects TRBV10-3 to TRBJ1-5; no firm D call. The CDR3 is made up of 13 amino acids. The germline V gene has CDR1 ENHRY and CDR2 SYGVKD. Trimming cost V 7 bases and J 0 bases, with 7 bases left between them. In DNA form, the CDR3 reads TGTGCCATCAAGGACGGTAGCAATCAGCCCCAGCATTTT. Its translation is CAIKDGSNQPQHF.

Only a few counts were recorded for this clonotype. Here the CDR3 reads CATSVRGGTGELFF. As DNA, the CDR3 is TGTGCCACCAGTGTAAGGGGAGGGACCGGGGAGCTGTTTTTT. This rearrangement joins TRBV24-1 to TRBJ2-2; 7 positions agree with TRBD2. The CDR3 is 14 residues long. CDR1 and CDR2 from the germline V gene are KGHDR and SFDVKD. The ends lost 5 bases at V and 5 bases at J; junction bases unmatched: 4.

This chain connects TRBV29-1 to TRBJ2-3; TRBD1 agrees at 7 bases. Germline V gene lookup returns CDR1 SQVTM and CDR2 ANQGSEA. V shed 7 bases, J shed 1 base, and the junction held 5 bases outside the gene matches. The CDR3 sequence is 13 residues long. CDR3 nucleotides: TGCAGCGACAGGGGAGTACGCACAGATACGCAGTATTTT. Its protein product is CSDRGVRTDTQYF.

This CDR3 reads CSAARDYLLAQYF. In DNA form, the CDR3 reads TGCAGTGCGGCTCGGGACTACCTGTTGGCCCAGTACTTC. The chain couples TRBV20-1 to TRBJ2-5, with 7 positions matching TRBD2. Germline values: CDR1 DFQATT, CDR2 SNEGSKA (reference sequence). CDR3 length: 13 residues. The trim removed 6 bases at V and 9 bases at J, leaving 13 bases unmatched.

V is TRBV27 and J is TRBJ2-7; TRBD1 matches 7 bases. This CDR3 spans 14 amino acids. Per germline, CDR1 MNHEY and CDR2 SMNVEV (reference sequence). V shed 4 bases and J 1 base; nucleotides not matched to a gene: 4. The CDR3 here is CASSSWDSSYEQYF. In nucleotides, the CDR3 is TGTGCCAGCAGTTCATGGGACAGTTCCTACGAGCAGTACTTC.

V gene TRBV7-6 combines with J gene TRBJ2-1; 8 positions agree with TRBD2. The ends lost 1 base at V and 10 bases at J; junction bases unmatched: 6. Germline V gives CDR1 SGHVS, CDR2 FNYEAQ. This CDR3 has 14 amino acids. CDR3 sequence reads: CASSLGGGGKEQFF. DNA for the CDR3: TGTGCCAGCAGCTTAGGGGGCGGGGGGAAGGAGCAGTTCTTC.

This chain uses TRBV5-5 with TRBJ1-2; 9 positions agree with TRBD1. Per germline, CDR1 SGHKS and CDR2 YYEKEE (reference sequence). The length of the CDR3 is 14 residues. Trimming removed 3 bases from V and 6 bases from J; junction bases left unmatched: 6. The CDR3 spells CASSSGQGRDGYTF. The CDR3 nucleotides read TGTGCCAGCAGCTCAGGACAGGGGAGGGATGGCTACACCTTC.

Only a few counts were recorded for this clonotype. The rearrangement links TRBV6-1 to TRBJ2-7; tentatively, D is TRBD1 or TRBD2 (8 bases each). Germline V gene sequence: CDR1 MNHNS, CDR2 SASEGT. This CDR3 comprises 16 residues. V gave up 7 bases and J gave up 3 bases, with 22 bases separating them. The CDR3 sequence is CASTSRGRGAFYEQYF. Here the CDR3 DNA reads TGTGCCAGCACTAGCAGGGGGCGGGGGGCCTTCTACGAGCAGTACTTC.

This clonotype showed up many times. The gene calls are TRBV4-2 and TRBJ2-7, with D perhaps given as TRBD1 or TRBD2 (5 bases each). V lost 2 bases to trimming and J lost 2 bases, with 22 bases between them. The CDR3 is made up of 18 amino acids. The germline V gene has CDR1 LGHNA and CDR2 YNFKEQ. The CDR3 DNA sequence: TGTGCCAGCAGCCAACGGACGGACATGGGGGTGGGCGCCTACGAGCAGTACTTC. Translating it yields CASSQRTDMGVGAYEQYF.

This chain connects TRBV5-1 to TRBJ1-1, with TRBD1 as a possible D gene (5 bases). In germline, CDR1 is SGHRS, CDR2 YFSETQ. V gave up 4 bases and J gave up 3 bases, with 13 bases separating them. The CDR3 totals 14 residues. The CDR3 sequence is CASSPRDGDTEAFF. The CDR3, as DNA: TGCGCCAGCAGCCCCAGGGACGGGGACACTGAAGCTTTCTTT. Drawing the rest from reference TRBV5-1 and TRBJ1-1, the complete variable domain is KAGVTQTPRYLIKTRGQQVTLSCSPISGHRSVSWYQQTPGQGLQFLFEYFSETQRNKGNFPGRFSGRQFSNSRSEMNVSTLELGDSALYLCASSPRDGDTEAFFGQGTRLTVV.

The genes are TRBV5-1 and TRBJ2-3; D is unclear. CDR3 length: 14 amino acids. V was shortened by 1 base and J by 3 bases, with 9 bases between the two germline ends. Germline CDR1 SGHRS, CDR2 YFSETQ. The CDR3 protein is CASSLNVGTDTQYF. DNA for the CDR3: TGCGCCAGCAGCTTGAACGTCGGGACAGATACGCAGTATTTT.

V and J are TRBV2 and TRBJ1-6, with D perhaps matching TRBD1 (5 bases). Germline V gene sequence: CDR1 SNHLY, CDR2 FYNNEI. V was pared by 6 bases and J by 7 bases, with 16 bases between. The CDR3 sequence is 15 residues long. The CDR3 reads CASSQVSQGNSPLHF. The CDR3 bases are TGTGCCAGCAGCCAAGTGTCGCAGGGAAATTCACCCCTCCACTTT.